Shown below are 16 T cell receptor beta chains from a single sample sequenced in a study of OX40 agonist ivuxolimab in advanced cancers. Here immunoSEQ multiplex PCR was the method, and the copy in TCRdb shows in-frame clones only, minus some. The sample includes around 100,000 clones, 80% to 90% of them seen just once. Sequencing used CD4+ or CD8+ T cells sorted from blood, obtained in a trial of the OX40 agonist ivuxolimab. The receptor set was obtained from an adult with an advanced solid tumor such as melanoma, head and neck, liver or kidney cancer.

The chain couples TRBV11-2 to TRBJ1-2; no definite D call. Per germline, CDR1 SGHAT and CDR2 FQNNGV. This CDR3 has 13 amino acids. Trimming took off 5 bases at V and 8 bases at J, with 15 bases between the two ends. The chain's CDR3 is CASSPDGESGYTF. In DNA, the CDR3 is TGTGCCAGCAGCCCTGATGGGGAGTCGGGCTACACCTTC.

The V and J genes are TRBV4-1 and TRBJ2-5, with TRBD1 matching over 11 bases. CDR3 size: 17 residues. V lost 1 base to trimming and J lost 11 bases; unmatched junction nucleotides: 15. Germline CDR1 reads MGHRA; CDR2 reads YSYEKL. The CDR3 loop is CASSQARTGGALGEQYF. As DNA, the CDR3 is TGCGCCAGCAGCCAAGCCCGGACAGGGGGCGCGTTGGGGGAGCAGTACTTC.

Regarding this clone: An end of the junction differs from the germline gene, which may be a read error. The rearrangement joins TRBV18 to TRBJ1-2; 7 positions agree with TRBD1. The CDR3 consists of 14 residues. CDR1 and CDR2 (germline): KGHSH, LQKENI. The chain's CDR3 is CASSPNPGQHSHLF. The CDR3 DNA sequence: TGTGCCAGCTCACCGAACCCGGGACAGCACTCCCACCTCTTC.

This clone showed up just once. The chain couples TRBV14 to TRBJ2-7; a possible D gene is TRBD2 (5 bases). The length of the CDR3 is 14 residues. The V and J ends lost 2 bases and 1 base respectively, with 9 bases between them. Germline CDR1 reads SGHDN; CDR2 reads FVKESK. The CDR3 spells CASSQQLGSYEQYF. Written as DNA, the CDR3 is TGTGCCAGCAGCCAACAACTAGGATCCTACGAGCAGTACTTC. The entire variable domain, with the rest obtained from reference TRBV14 and TRBJ2-7, is as follows: EAGVTQFPSHSVIEKGQTVTLRCDPISGHDNLYWYRRVMGKEIKFLLHFVKESKQDESGMPNNRFLAERTGGTYSTLKVQPAELEDSGVYFCASSQQLGSYEQYFGPGTRLTVT.

V gene TRBV5-1 combines with J gene TRBJ2-3; a possible D gene is TRBD1 (6 bases). The CDR3 runs 13 residues. Trimming took 4 bases from V and 14 from J, leaving 20 bases between them. Germline CDR1 is SGHRS and CDR2 is YFSETQ. CDR3 DNA sequence: TGCGCCAGCAGCCTCCAAGGCAGGGGCCTTCGGTATTTT. Protein sequence: CASSLQGRGLRYF.

The J gene is TRBJ1-5, the V gene TRBV7-2; possible D gene TRBD1, 5 bases. Germline V gives CDR1 SGHTA, CDR2 FQGNSA. CDR3 length: 15 residues. Trimming left V 2 bases short and J 7 bases short, with 15 bases between. The CDR3 region has the DNA TGTGCCAGCAGCTTAATATCCCAGGGCCGGCAGCCCCAGCATTTT. It is translated as CASSLISQGRQPQHF.

In this sample, this clone turned up once. The chain carries TRBV5-1 and TRBJ2-2; 8 nucleotides match TRBD1. V gave up 4 bases and J gave up 2 bases; unmatched junction bases: 4. This CDR3 spans 15 amino acids. Germline CDR1 and CDR2: SGHRS and YFSETQ. Here the CDR3 reads CASSKTGVNTGELFF. CDR3 bases: TGCGCCAGCAGCAAGACAGGGGTAAACACCGGGGAGCTGTTTTTT.

The chain has TRBV2 and TRBJ2-5; D is uncertain. The CDR3 extends over 14 amino acids. Trimming cost V 1 base and J 7 bases, with 13 bases left between them. In germline, CDR1 is SNHLY, CDR2 FYNNEI. The CDR3 DNA sequence: TGTGCCAGCAGTGAAGGTCCTCTCGGCGCGACCCAGTACTTC. This sequence encodes CASSEGPLGATQYF.

The V and J genes are TRBV9 and TRBJ2-5; D remains unclear. CDR3 length: 15 residues. Trimming took off 0 bases at V and 5 bases at J, with 14 bases between the two ends. CDR1 and CDR2 (germline): SGDLS, YYNGEE. The CDR3 sequence is CASSVATTRRETQYF. The CDR3 nucleotides are TGTGCCAGCAGCGTAGCTACTACCAGGCGGGAGACCCAGTACTTC. Combining the CDR3 with reference TRBV9 and TRBJ2-5 gives the whole variable domain DSGVTQTPKHLITATGQRVTLRCSPRSGDLSVYWYQQSLDQGLQFLIQYYNGEERAKGNILERFSAQQFPDLHSELNLSSLELGDSALYFCASSVATTRRETQYFGPGTRLLVL.

As DNA, the CDR3 is TGTGCCATCAGTGAAGGAGGGGAGGGGGAGACCCAGTACTTC. It yields the protein CAISEGGEGETQYF. The rearrangement links TRBV10-3 to TRBJ2-5; 7 bases agree with TRBD2. Germline V gene lookup returns CDR1 ENHRY and CDR2 SYGVKD. This CDR3 is built from 14 residues. J was trimmed by 5 bases and V by 3 bases; bases with no gene match: 6.

The rearrangement uses TRBV11-2 and TRBJ1-6; 8 bases line up with TRBD1. This CDR3 has 17 residues. V was clipped by 1 base and J by 9 bases; unmatched bases: 11. CDR1 is SGHAT, CDR2 FQNNGV, per germline. The DNA of the CDR3 is TGTGCCAGCAGCTTAGCTGGTTCCGGACAGGGAGCTTCACCCCTCCACTTT. Translating it yields CASSLAGSGQGASPLHF.

This chain connects TRBV5-1 to TRBJ2-5, with D perhaps assigned TRBD1 or TRBD2 (5 bases each). This CDR3 comprises 14 residues. Germline values: CDR1 SGHRS, CDR2 YFSETQ. V lost 4 bases, J lost 2 bases, and 12 bases lay in between. Written as DNA, the CDR3 is TGCGCCAGCAGCCCGGGGCTGAGACAAGAGACCCAGTACTTC. It yields the protein CASSPGLRQETQYF.

This rearrangement joins TRBV7-2 to TRBJ1-1, with D perhaps matching TRBD1 (5 bases). The CDR3 spans 13 residues. V was trimmed by 6 bases and J by 8 bases, leaving 16 bases between them. The germline V gene encodes CDR1 SGHTA and CDR2 FQGNSA. CDR3: CASRRRQGLEAFF. The CDR3 DNA reads as TGTGCCAGCAGGCGTCGGCAGGGCTTGGAAGCTTTCTTT. The full variable domain, completed using reference TRBV7-2 and TRBJ1-1, is GAGVSQSPSNKVTEKGKDVELRCDPISGHTALYWYRQSLGQGLEFLIYFQGNSAPDKSGLPSDRFSAERTGGSVSTLTIQRTQQEDSAVYLCASRRRQGLEAFFGQGTRLTVV.

The J gene is TRBJ2-7, the V gene TRBV11-2; 7 bases agree with TRBD1. The CDR3 sequence is 14 residues long. The trim removed 5 bases at V and 6 bases at J, leaving 10 bases unmatched. CDR1 SGHAT and CDR2 FQNNGV come from the germline V gene. As DNA, the CDR3 is TGTGCCAGCAGCCCTACAGGGGACCAAGGCGAGCAGTACTTC. Its protein is CASSPTGDQGEQYF.

This chain links TRBV7-3 with TRBJ1-6; D gene ambiguous. Germline assignment: CDR1 SGHTA and CDR2 FQGTGA. Trimming shortened V by 2 bases and J by 4 bases, and 9 bases separated the two germline ends. CDR3 length equals 15 residues. The CDR3 coding sequence is TGTGCCAGCAGCTTACGGGGATCGTATAATTCACCCCTCCACTTT. The encoded protein is CASSLRGSYNSPLHF.

The DNA for the CDR3 is TGTGCCAGCTGGGTAGGGGGGGGGAGCACAGATACGCAGTATTTT. Protein: CASWVGGGSTDTQYF. The chain uses TRBV6-5 and TRBJ2-3; perhaps TRBD2 as D (7 bases). Trimming took 8 bases from V and 0 from J, leaving 15 bases between them. The length of the CDR3 is 15 residues. Germline CDR1 and CDR2: MNHEY and SVGAGI.